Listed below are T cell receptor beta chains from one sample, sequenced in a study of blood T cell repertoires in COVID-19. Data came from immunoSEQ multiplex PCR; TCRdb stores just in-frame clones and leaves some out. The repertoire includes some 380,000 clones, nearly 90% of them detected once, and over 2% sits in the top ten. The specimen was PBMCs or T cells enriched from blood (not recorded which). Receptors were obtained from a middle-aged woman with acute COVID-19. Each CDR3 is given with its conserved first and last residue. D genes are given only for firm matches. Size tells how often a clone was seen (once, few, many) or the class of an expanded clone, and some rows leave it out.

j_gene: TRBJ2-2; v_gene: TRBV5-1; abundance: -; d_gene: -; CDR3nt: TGCGCCAGCAGCTTGGGGCAGGGCTTGACCACCGGGGAGCTGTTTTTT; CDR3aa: CASSLGQGLTTGELFF
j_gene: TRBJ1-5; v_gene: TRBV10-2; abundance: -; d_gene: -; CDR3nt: TGCGCCAGCAGTGTTGACAGACTCAATCAGCCCCAGCATTTT; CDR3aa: CASSVDRLNQPQHF
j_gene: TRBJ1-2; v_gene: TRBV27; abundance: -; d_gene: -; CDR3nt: TGTGCCAGTGTAGACAGAAACTATGGCTACACCTTC; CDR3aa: CASVDRNYGYTF
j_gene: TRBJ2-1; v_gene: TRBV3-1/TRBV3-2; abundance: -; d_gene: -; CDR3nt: TGTGCCAGCAGCCAGGGGCAGAGCAGGAATGAGCAGTTCTTC; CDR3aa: CASSQGQSRNEQFF
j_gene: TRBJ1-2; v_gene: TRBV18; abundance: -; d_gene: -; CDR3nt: TGTGCCAGCTCATCCACGGACAAGGTCGGCTACACCTTC; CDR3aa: CASSSTDKVGYTF
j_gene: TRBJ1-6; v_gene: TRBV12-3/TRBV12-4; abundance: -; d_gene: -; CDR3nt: TGTGCCAGCAGTTTACGGGGGGTCTCACCCCTCCACTTT; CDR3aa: CASSLRGVSPLHF
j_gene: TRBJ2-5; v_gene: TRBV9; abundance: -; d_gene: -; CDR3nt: TGTGCCAGCAGCGTAGGGAGGGGCCGGGAGACCCAGTACTTC; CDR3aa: CASSVGRGRETQYF
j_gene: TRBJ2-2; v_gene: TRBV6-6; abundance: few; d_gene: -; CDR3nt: TGTGCCAGCAGTTACTCAACGGCGGGCGGGGAGCTGTTTTTT; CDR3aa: CASSYSTAGGELFF
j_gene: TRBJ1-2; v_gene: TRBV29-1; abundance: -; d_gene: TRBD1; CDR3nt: TGCAGCGGATCGGACAGGGTTGGTGGCTACACCTTC; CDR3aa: CSGSDRVGGYTF
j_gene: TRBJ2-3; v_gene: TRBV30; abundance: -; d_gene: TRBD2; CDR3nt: TGTGCCTGGAGTCCGCTAGCGGGGGGTTTCGCACCCACAGATACGCAGTATTTT; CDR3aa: CAWSPLAGGFAPTDTQYF
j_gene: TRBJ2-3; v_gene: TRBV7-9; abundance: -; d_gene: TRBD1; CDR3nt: TGTGCCAGCGAGGGGACAGGGCTCACAGATACGCAGTATTTT; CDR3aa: CASEGTGLTDTQYF
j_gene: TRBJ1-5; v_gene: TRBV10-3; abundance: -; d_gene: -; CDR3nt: TGTGCCATCAAATCAGGGCTCAATCAGCCCCAGCATTTT; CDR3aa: CAIKSGLNQPQHF
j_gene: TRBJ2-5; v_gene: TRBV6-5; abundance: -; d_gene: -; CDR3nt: TGTGCCACCGGCTGGAGGAGGGAGACCCAGTACTTC; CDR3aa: CATGWRRETQYF
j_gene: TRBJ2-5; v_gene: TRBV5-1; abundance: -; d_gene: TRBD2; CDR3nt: TGCGCCAGCAGCTTGGCCCAAACTAGCGGACAAGAGACCCAGTACTTC; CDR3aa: CASSLAQTSGQETQYF
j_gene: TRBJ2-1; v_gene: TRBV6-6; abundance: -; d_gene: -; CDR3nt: TGTGCCAGCAGTCTCGGGCAGGGCCTCTACAATGAGCAGTTCTTC; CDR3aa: CASSLGQGLYNEQFF
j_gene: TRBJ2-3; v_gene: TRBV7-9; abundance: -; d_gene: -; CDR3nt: TGTGCCAGCAGCTTAGCAGGGGCCACAGATACGCAGTATTTT; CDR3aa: CASSLAGATDTQYF
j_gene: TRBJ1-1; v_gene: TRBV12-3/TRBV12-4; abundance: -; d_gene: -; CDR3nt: TGTGCCAGCAGTTCGACAGCGAGCAGTGAAGCTTTCTTT; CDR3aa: CASSSTASSEAFF
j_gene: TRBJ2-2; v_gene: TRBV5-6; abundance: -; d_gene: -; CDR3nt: TGTGCCAGCAGCCAGGAGGGGAAGAGGGGCACCGGGGAGCTGTTTTTT; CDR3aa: CASSQEGKRGTGELFF
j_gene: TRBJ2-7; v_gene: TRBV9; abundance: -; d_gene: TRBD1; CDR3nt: TGTGCCAGCAGCGCCGCGGACAGGGGGGCCGAGCAGTACTTC; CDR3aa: CASSAADRGAEQYF
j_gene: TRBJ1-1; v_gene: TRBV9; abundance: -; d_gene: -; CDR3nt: TGTGCCAGCAGCTCGGGACTCCGGAACACTGAAGCTTTCTTT; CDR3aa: CASSSGLRNTEAFF
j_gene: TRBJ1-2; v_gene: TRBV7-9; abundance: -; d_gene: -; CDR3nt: TGTGCCAGCAGCCCCGAGGTCACCTCACACCACTACACCTTC; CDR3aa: CASSPEVTSHHYTF
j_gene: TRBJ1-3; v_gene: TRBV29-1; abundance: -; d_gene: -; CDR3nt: TGCAGCGTTGAAGATCGGGTTAATTATGGAAACACCATATATTTT; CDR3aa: CSVEDRVNYGNTIYF
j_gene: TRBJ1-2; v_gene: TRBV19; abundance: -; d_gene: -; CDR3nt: TGTGCCAGTAGTATAGGGGCCATCTACACCTTC; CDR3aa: CASSIGAIYTF
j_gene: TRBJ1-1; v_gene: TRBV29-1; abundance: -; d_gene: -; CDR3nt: TGCAGCGTTGAAGATTATTCCGTTCTAATGAACACTGAAGCTTTCTTT; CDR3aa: CSVEDYSVLMNTEAFF
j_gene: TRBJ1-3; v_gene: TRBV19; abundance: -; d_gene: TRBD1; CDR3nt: TGTGCCAGTAGTGTACCCGGGACAGCGTTAAACACCATATATTTT; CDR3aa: CASSVPGTALNTIYF
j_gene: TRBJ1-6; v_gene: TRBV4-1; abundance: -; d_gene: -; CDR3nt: TGCGCCAGCAGCCAACCGGGATCCTATAATTCACCCCTCCACTTT; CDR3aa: CASSQPGSYNSPLHF
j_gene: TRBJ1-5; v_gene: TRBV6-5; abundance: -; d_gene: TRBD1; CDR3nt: TGTGCCAGCAGGGCACAGGGGGAGGGTCAGCCCCAGCATTTT; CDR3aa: CASRAQGEGQPQHF
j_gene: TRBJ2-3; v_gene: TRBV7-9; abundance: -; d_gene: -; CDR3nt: TGTGCCAGCAGCTTAATCGGGGAGGGGGCAGATACGCAGTATTTT; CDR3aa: CASSLIGEGADTQYF
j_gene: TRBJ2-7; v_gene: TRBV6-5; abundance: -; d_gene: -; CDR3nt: TGTGCCAGCAGTCTAGGGGTTTATCTCCCCTACGAGCAGTACTTC; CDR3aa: CASSLGVYLPYEQYF
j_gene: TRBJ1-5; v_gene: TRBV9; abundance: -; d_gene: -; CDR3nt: TGTGCCAGCAGCGCGGTGGGAGCCAATCAGCCCCAGCATTTT; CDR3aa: CASSAVGANQPQHF
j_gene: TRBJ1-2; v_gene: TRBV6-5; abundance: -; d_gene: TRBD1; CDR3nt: TGTGCCAGCAGTTTCGGGACAGGGGCCGGCGGCTACACCTTC; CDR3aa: CASSFGTGAGGYTF
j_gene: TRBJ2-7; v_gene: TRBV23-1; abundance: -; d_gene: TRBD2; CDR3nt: TGCGCCAGAGGACTAGCGATTCTGTACGAGCAGTACTTC; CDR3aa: CARGLAILYEQYF